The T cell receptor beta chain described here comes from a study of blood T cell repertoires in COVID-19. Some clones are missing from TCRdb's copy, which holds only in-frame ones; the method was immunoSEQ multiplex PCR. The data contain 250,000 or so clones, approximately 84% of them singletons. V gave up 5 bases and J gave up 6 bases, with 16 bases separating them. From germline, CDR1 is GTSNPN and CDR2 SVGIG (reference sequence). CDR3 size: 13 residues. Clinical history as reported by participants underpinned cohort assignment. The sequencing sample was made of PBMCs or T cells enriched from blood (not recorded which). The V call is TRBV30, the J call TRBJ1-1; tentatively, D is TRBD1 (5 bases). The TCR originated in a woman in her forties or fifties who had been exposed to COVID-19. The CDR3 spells CAWCSGVKAEAFF. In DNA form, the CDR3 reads TGTGCCTGGTGCTCGGGGGTCAAGGCTGAAGCTTTCTTT.